The rows below give T cell receptor beta chains drawn from one sample of a study of cytomegalovirus exposure and HLA in healthy donors. Here immunoSEQ multiplex PCR was the method, and the copy in TCRdb shows in-frame clones only, minus some. The sample is made up of 90,000 to 100,000 clones, and the top ten hold 3.4% of it. Sequences were obtained from PBMCs. These TCRs come from a woman aged 25 to 39 in good health and CMV-seronegative. CDR3s include the opening cysteine and the closing phenylalanine or tryptophan. The order of the fields is D gene, J gene, V gene, CDR3 DNA, CDR3 protein. The D gene is left open where the match is weak.

D: TRBD2
J: TRBJ2-1
V: TRBV7-3
DNA: TGTGCCAGCAGCCTAGATCGGGGGGGGTCCAGGCCCAATGAGCAGTTCTTC
CDR3: CASSLDRGGSRPNEQFF

D: -
J: TRBJ2-1
V: TRBV7-3
DNA: TGTGCCAGCGGAGTATCGGCCTACAATGAGCAGTTCTTC
CDR3: CASGVSAYNEQFF

D: -
J: TRBJ1-2
V: TRBV7-6
DNA: TGTGCCAGCAGCTTAGTGGCAGTCGCCCTCTATGGCTACACCTTC
CDR3: CASSLVAVALYGYTF

D: TRBD1
J: TRBJ2-7
V: TRBV6-1
DNA: TGTGCTTTTGGACAGGGGGCGACCGAGCAGTACTTC
CDR3: CAFGQGATEQYF

D: TRBD1
J: TRBJ1-4
V: TRBV10-3
DNA: TGTGCCATCAGTGAGTCGACAGGGGGCAATGAAAAACTGTTTTTT
CDR3: CAISESTGGNEKLFF

D: TRBD1
J: TRBJ2-2
V: TRBV28
DNA: TGTGCCAGCAGTGCCGGGACAGGGAACGGGGAGCTGTTTTTT
CDR3: CASSAGTGNGELFF

D: -
J: TRBJ1-1
V: TRBV7-2
DNA: TGTGCCAGCAGCTTAGATCGGGGGGGCACTGAAGCTTTCTTT
CDR3: CASSLDRGGTEAFF

D: TRBD1
J: TRBJ1-6
V: TRBV27
DNA: TGTGCCAGCAGTTTAGGATATAAGGGGGCCTGGGGTTCACCCCTCCACTTT
CDR3: CASSLGYKGAWGSPLHF

D: -
J: TRBJ2-5
V: TRBV10-3
DNA: TGTGCCATCAGTGAATCGGGATTGCAAGAGACCCAGTACTTC
CDR3: CAISESGLQETQYF

D: -
J: TRBJ1-5
V: TRBV28
DNA: TGTGCCAGCAGTTTCTCCGGGGGGGGAAATCAGCCCCAGCATTTT
CDR3: CASSFSGGGNQPQHF

D: TRBD2
J: TRBJ2-1
V: TRBV9
DNA: TGTGCCAGCAGCCCAACGGGACTAGCGGGTTACAATGAGCAGTTCTTC
CDR3: CASSPTGLAGYNEQFF

D: TRBD1
J: TRBJ1-5
V: TRBV2
DNA: TGTGCCAGCAGGGACAGGGGAGGCAATCAGCCCCAGCATTTT
CDR3: CASRDRGGNQPQHF

D: -
J: TRBJ1-1
V: TRBV2
DNA: TGTGCCAGCAGTGAAAGCCCGAACACTGAAGCTTTCTTT
CDR3: CASSESPNTEAFF

D: TRBD2
J: TRBJ2-1
V: TRBV5-1
DNA: TGCGCCAGCAGCACGGGGACTAGCGGAAACAATGAGCAGTTCTTC
CDR3: CASSTGTSGNNEQFF

D: -
J: TRBJ1-4
V: TRBV7-9
DNA: TGTGCCAGCAGCTTAAGTGTCTCGGACAGTGAAAAACTGTTTTTT
CDR3: CASSLSVSDSEKLFF

D: TRBD2
J: TRBJ2-5
V: TRBV5-4
DNA: TGTGCCAGCAGCCTGCGGGGGGCCGCCGAGACCCAGTACTTC
CDR3: CASSLRGAAETQYF